This T cell receptor beta chain derives from a study of Graves' ophthalmopathy and Graves' hyperthyroidism. Newly diagnosed hyperthyroidism donors, aged 18 to 65, duration under 2 months. The diagnosis was founded upon clinical symptoms, serum thyroxine, TRAb, thyroid ultrasound and orbital computed tomography. Amplification from RNA transcripts yielded the TCR beta CDR3 regions. RT-PCR with HTBI primers came first, then second-round multiplex PCR. TCRdb independently ran MiXCR on the multiplex PCR reads; one entry per CDR3 protein. The sample yields 350,000 to 450,000 distinct CDR3 sequences, 20% to 25% seen once. This CDR3 is built from 13 residues. Trimming took off 5 bases at V and 6 bases at J, with 14 bases between the two ends. As for this clonotype: A read error may be the cause here, since a much bigger clone is one base away. This CDR3 fails to terminate in the conserved phenylalanine or tryptophan, so it likely reflects a read error.

Material: peripheral blood. The TCR was taken from a woman aged 18-30 years with stable Graves' hyperthyroidism. The chain couples TRBV12-3 or TRBV12-4 to TRBJ2-7; D remains unclear. The CDR3 DNA reads TGTGCCAGCAGTCGAGAGAGAGGCGGCGAGCAGTACTAC. Protein sequence: CASSRERGGEQYY.